This entry lists 11 T cell receptor beta chains sequenced from one sample in a study of cytomegalovirus exposure and HLA in healthy donors. PCR was performed using 60 Vbeta and 13 Jbeta primers. Only in-frame clones appear in the TCRdb table, and some are missing; sequencing was by immunoSEQ multiplex PCR. In the table there are 130,000 to 150,000 clones, around 79% of which are singletons. Sequencing was performed on PBMCs. The origin of the receptors is a woman in her 40s in good health and CMV-seropositive.

V and J are TRBV6-1 and TRBJ1-6; TRBD1 is a possible D gene (5 bases). The germline V gene encodes CDR1 MNHNS and CDR2 SASEGT. There are 13 residues in the CDR3. The germline V and J ends were trimmed by 1 base and 9 bases, with 7 bases remaining between them. Here the CDR3 reads CASSEVRASPLHF. The CDR3 region has the DNA TGTGCCAGCAGTGAAGTCAGGGCTTCACCCCTCCACTTT.

The gene calls are TRBV6-5 and TRBJ1-4, with D perhaps TRBD1 (6 bases). V was cut by 5 bases and J by 7 bases, with 11 bases left in between. The germline CDR1 and CDR2 sequences are MNHEY and SVGAGI. The CDR3 spans 13 residues. The CDR3 loop is CASSPGVVEKLFF. The DNA for the CDR3 is TGTGCCAGCAGTCCAGGGGTTGTTGAAAAACTGTTTTTT.

This clone was recorded once. The V gene is TRBV9, the J gene TRBJ1-6, with 10 bases fitting TRBD1. Unmatched junction bases numbered 4, after V lost 3 bases and J lost 7 bases. This CDR3 region has 15 residues. Looked up from germline, CDR1 is SGDLS and CDR2 is YYNGEE. The CDR3 loop reads CASSAEDRGNSPLHF. The CDR3 nucleotides read TGTGCCAGCAGCGCTGAGGACAGGGGGAATTCACCCCTCCACTTT.

J is TRBJ2-6 and V is TRBV6-6, with 8 bases lining up with TRBD2. Germline loops: CDR1 MNHNY, CDR2 SVGAGI (reference sequence). Trimming took 0 bases from V and 9 from J; bases not matched to a gene: 7. This CDR3 is 16 amino acids long. CDR3 region: CASSYSGAGGGNVLTF. The CDR3 region has the DNA TGTGCCAGCAGTTACTCCGGGGCGGGGGGTGGCAACGTCCTGACTTTC.

CDR3 loop: CASRFSAVGFYGYTF. As DNA, the CDR3 is TGTGCAAGTCGCTTCAGCGCAGTAGGATTCTATGGCTACACCTTC. The rearrangement uses TRBV12-2 and TRBJ1-2. TRBV12-2 constitutes a pseudogene. CDR3 size: 15 residues.

The gene calls are TRBV30 and TRBJ2-7; D is undetermined. The CDR3 covers 13 residues. Germline CDR1 is GTSNPN and CDR2 is SVGIG (reference sequence). Trimming shortened V by 0 bases and J by 9 bases, and 15 bases separated the two germline ends. The CDR3 bases are TGTGCCTGGAGTGTACAACCCGTCAGTGGGCAGTACTTC. The encoded protein is CAWSVQPVSGQYF. Using reference TRBV30 and TRBJ2-7 for the parts outside the CDR3, the full variable domain is SQTIHQWPATLVQPVGSPLSLECTVEGTSNPNLYWYRQAAGRGLQLLFYSVGIGQISSEVPQNLSASRPQDRQFILSSKKLLLSDSGFYLCAWSVQPVSGQYFGPGTRLTVT.

This chain links TRBV30 with TRBJ2-7, with TRBD1 identical over 7 bases. This CDR3 has 12 amino acids. Unmatched junction bases numbered 6, after V lost 3 bases and J lost 7 bases. CDR1 is GTSNPN and CDR2 is SVGIG in the germline V gene (reference sequence). CDR3 sequence: CAWRVTGNEQYF. CDR3 DNA: TGTGCCTGGAGGGTGACAGGGAATGAGCAGTACTTC.

This clone was picked up one time. This sequence joins TRBV2 and TRBJ2-5, with 7 positions matching TRBD2. TRBJ2-7 matches the DNA end more closely, so the J call is doubtful. The CDR3 has 13 amino acids. The germline CDR1 and CDR2 sequences are SNHLY and FYNNEI. In DNA, the CDR3 is TGTGCCAGCGGTGGGAGGGCATCCCACGAGCAGTACTTC. Its protein is CASGGRASHEQYF.

This chain links TRBV19 with TRBJ2-3, with 7 bases that match TRBD2. With V trimmed by 5 bases and J by 2 bases, 7 bases remained unmatched. This CDR3 contains 15 residues. Germline CDR1 is LNHDA and CDR2 is SQIVND (reference sequence). The CDR3 protein is CASSQDSGPTDTQYF. DNA for the CDR3: TGTGCCAGTAGTCAAGATAGCGGGCCCACAGATACGCAGTATTTT. The complete variable domain, with remaining parts taken from reference TRBV19 and TRBJ2-3, reads DGGITQSPKYLFRKEGQNVTLSCEQNLNHDAMYWYRQDPGQGLRLIYYSQIVNDFQKGDIAEGYSVSREKKESFPLTVTSAQKNPTAFYLCASSQDSGPTDTQYFGPGTRLTVL.

V and J are TRBV6-6 and TRBJ2-5; 7 positions match TRBD2. Germline V gene lookup returns CDR1 MNHNY and CDR2 SVGAGI (reference sequence). The CDR3 totals 13 residues. Trimming cost V 5 bases and J 7 bases; bases outside gene matches: 7. The CDR3: CASSRNSGGTQYF. DNA for the CDR3: TGTGCCAGCAGTCGTAACTCGGGGGGGACCCAGTACTTC.

V usage is TRBV7-2 and J usage is TRBJ1-1; 8 bases fit TRBD1. Trimming at V came to 4 bases and at J to 0 bases, leaving 4 bases not matched to a gene. The germline V gene encodes CDR1 SGHTA and CDR2 FQGNSA. CDR3 length: 15 amino acids. DNA of the CDR3: TGTGCCAGCAGCTATCCGGGACAGGTGAACACTGAAGCTTTCTTT. This gives the protein CASSYPGQVNTEAFF.